This T cell receptor (beta chain) was sequenced in a study of regulatory and conventional T cells in RAG deficiency. The J segment lost 5 bases and the V segment lost 0 bases, leaving 5 bases of the junction unmatched. Germline CDR1 is SGHAT and CDR2 is FQDESV (reference sequence). This CDR3 contains 15 residues. The sorted conventional CD4+ T cells were CD25-low and CD127-high, with genomic DNA sequenced. The data were produced by immunoSEQ multiplex PCR, yet TCRdb's version contains in-frame clones alone and is incomplete. The data show roughly 28,000 clones, roughly 95% seen once. These same records also appear under a second study, on regulatory T cells. From that paper: The primer mix had 52 TRBV and 13 TRBJ primers.

The rearrangement uses TRBV11-1 and TRBJ2-5; the match to TRBD2 covers 8 bases. Specimen: CD25- CD4+ T cells sorted from blood. This TCR derives from a human donor in good health. The CDR3 nucleotides read TGTGCCAGCAGCTTAGCAGCGGGGGCGGAGGAGACCCAGTACTTC. Amino acid sequence: CASSLAAGAEETQYF. The full variable domain, completed using reference TRBV11-1 and TRBJ2-5, is EAEVAQSPRYKITEKSQAVAFWCDPISGHATLYWYRQILGQGPELLVQFQDESVVDDSQLPKDRFSAERLKGVDSTLKIQPAELGDSAMYLCASSLAAGAEETQYFGPGTRLLVL.